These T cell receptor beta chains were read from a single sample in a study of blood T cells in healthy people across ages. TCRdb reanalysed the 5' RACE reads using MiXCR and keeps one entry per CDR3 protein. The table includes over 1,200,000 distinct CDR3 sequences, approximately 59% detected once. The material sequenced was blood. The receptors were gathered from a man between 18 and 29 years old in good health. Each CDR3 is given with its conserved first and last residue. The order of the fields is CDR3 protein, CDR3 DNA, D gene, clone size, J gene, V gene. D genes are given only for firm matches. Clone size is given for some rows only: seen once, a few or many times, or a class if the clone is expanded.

cdr3_aa: CASSLAKGGYNEQYF
cdr3_nt: TGTGCCAGCAGCTTAGCCAAAGGGGGTTACAATGAGCAGTACTTC
d_call: NA
clone_size: NA
j_call: TRBJ2-7
v_call: TRBV11-3

cdr3_aa: CAIRGTSGRAANEQFF
cdr3_nt: TGTGCCATCAGGGGCACTAGCGGGAGGGCCGCGAATGAGCAGTTCTTC
d_call: TRBD2
clone_size: few
j_call: TRBJ2-1
v_call: TRBV10-3

cdr3_aa: CASSPQRTATNEKLFF
cdr3_nt: TGTGCCAGCAGCCCCCAAAGGACAGCAACTAATGAAAAACTGTTTTTT
d_call: NA
clone_size: NA
j_call: TRBJ1-4
v_call: TRBV3-1

cdr3_aa: CASSDTPNEKLFF
cdr3_nt: TGTGCCAGCAGTGACACACCTAATGAAAAACTGTTTTTT
d_call: NA
clone_size: NA
j_call: TRBJ1-4
v_call: TRBV28

cdr3_aa: CASSRMGGEETQYF
cdr3_nt: TGTGCCAGCAGTCGGATGGGAGGGGAAGAGACCCAGTACTTC
d_call: TRBD2
clone_size: few
j_call: TRBJ2-5
v_call: TRBV12-3/TRBV12-4

cdr3_aa: CASGPHPTDTQYF
cdr3_nt: TGTGCCAGTGGACCACACCCCACAGATACGCAGTATTTT
d_call: NA
clone_size: NA
j_call: TRBJ2-3
v_call: TRBV12-3/TRBV12-4

cdr3_aa: CASSFEGSGSPLHF
cdr3_nt: TGTGCCAGCAGTTTTGAGGGGTCCGGTTCACCCCTCCACTTT
d_call: NA
clone_size: NA
j_call: TRBJ1-6
v_call: TRBV27

cdr3_aa: CASQRLLNEKLFF
cdr3_nt: TGTGCCAGCCAGAGACTGCTGAATGAAAAACTGTTTTTT
d_call: NA
clone_size: NA
j_call: TRBJ1-4
v_call: TRBV2

cdr3_aa: CASTSHGTSKDNEQFF
cdr3_nt: TGTGCCAGCACGTCTCACGGGACTAGCAAAGACAATGAGCAGTTCTTC
d_call: TRBD2
clone_size: NA
j_call: TRBJ2-1
v_call: TRBV7-6

cdr3_aa: CATSRDGVGTEAFF
cdr3_nt: TGTGCCACCAGCAGAGATGGTGTGGGGACTGAAGCTTTCTTT
d_call: NA
clone_size: NA
j_call: TRBJ1-1
v_call: TRBV15

cdr3_aa: CSADSFPTYEQYF
cdr3_nt: TGCAGTGCTGACAGCTTCCCAACCTACGAGCAGTACTTC
d_call: NA
clone_size: NA
j_call: TRBJ2-7
v_call: TRBV20-1

cdr3_aa: CASRRLAGGSYEQYF
cdr3_nt: TGTGCCAGCAGGCGACTAGCGGGGGGTTCCTACGAGCAGTACTTC
d_call: TRBD2
clone_size: NA
j_call: TRBJ2-7
v_call: TRBV28

cdr3_aa: CSASKTGRGYEQYF
cdr3_nt: TGCAGTGCTAGTAAGACAGGGCGCGGCTACGAGCAGTACTTC
d_call: TRBD1
clone_size: NA
j_call: TRBJ2-7
v_call: TRBV20-1

cdr3_aa: CASSPGTAYNEQFF
cdr3_nt: TGTGCCAGCAGCCCCGGGACGGCCTACAATGAGCAGTTCTTC
d_call: NA
clone_size: NA
j_call: TRBJ2-1
v_call: TRBV7-9

cdr3_aa: CASSLLDRGVYEQYF
cdr3_nt: TGTGCCAGCAGCCTCCTAGACAGGGGGGTATACGAGCAGTACTTC
d_call: TRBD1
clone_size: few
j_call: TRBJ2-7
v_call: TRBV14

cdr3_aa: CASSQDNSNTEAFF
cdr3_nt: TGCGCCAGCAGCCAAGACAACAGTAACACTGAAGCTTTCTTT
d_call: NA
clone_size: NA
j_call: TRBJ1-1
v_call: TRBV4-3

cdr3_aa: CASSPSSVLANTEAFF
cdr3_nt: TGTGCCAGCTCACCAAGCAGTGTCCTGGCGAACACTGAAGCTTTCTTT
d_call: NA
clone_size: NA
j_call: TRBJ1-1
v_call: TRBV18

cdr3_aa: CSASRGSRRNEQFF
cdr3_nt: TGCAGTGCTAGCCGCGGGAGTCGTAGAAATGAGCAGTTCTTC
d_call: TRBD2
clone_size: NA
j_call: TRBJ2-1
v_call: TRBV20-1

cdr3_aa: CASSPNGGNYGYTF
cdr3_nt: TGTGCCAGCAGTCCAAATGGGGGTAACTATGGCTACACCTTC
d_call: NA
clone_size: NA
j_call: TRBJ1-2
v_call: TRBV12-3/TRBV12-4

cdr3_aa: CAWSLATDEQYF
cdr3_nt: TGTGCCTGGAGTCTTGCGACAGACGAGCAGTACTTC
d_call: NA
clone_size: NA
j_call: TRBJ2-7
v_call: TRBV30

cdr3_aa: CASSLRGQVDEQFF
cdr3_nt: TGCGCCAGCAGCCTGAGGGGACAGGTAGATGAGCAGTTCTTC
d_call: TRBD1
clone_size: NA
j_call: TRBJ2-1
v_call: TRBV4-1

cdr3_aa: CSATPGLMNEKLFF
cdr3_nt: TGCAGTGCGACTCCGGGTCTTATGAATGAAAAACTGTTTTTT
d_call: NA
clone_size: NA
j_call: TRBJ1-4
v_call: TRBV20-1

cdr3_aa: CSARDIWAEADSYNEQFF
cdr3_nt: TGCAGTGCTAGAGATATTTGGGCGGAAGCAGACTCCTACAATGAGCAGTTCTTC
d_call: NA
clone_size: NA
j_call: TRBJ2-1
v_call: TRBV20-1

cdr3_aa: CSASSESYEQYF
cdr3_nt: TGCAGTGCTAGTTCAGAATCCTACGAGCAGTACTTC
d_call: NA
clone_size: NA
j_call: TRBJ2-7
v_call: TRBV20-1

cdr3_aa: CASSMAGPGQYNSPLHF
cdr3_nt: TGTGCCAGCAGCATGGCCGGTCCGGGACAGTATAATTCACCCCTCCACTTT
d_call: TRBD1
clone_size: NA
j_call: TRBJ1-6
v_call: TRBV7-9

cdr3_aa: CASTTFNSDTQYF
cdr3_nt: TGTGCCAGCACCACCTTCAATTCAGATACGCAGTATTTT
d_call: NA
clone_size: NA
j_call: TRBJ2-3
v_call: TRBV2

cdr3_aa: CASSFIIDRVETQYF
cdr3_nt: TGTGCCAGCAGCTTCATTATCGACAGGGTGGAGACCCAGTACTTC
d_call: TRBD1
clone_size: NA
j_call: TRBJ2-5
v_call: TRBV7-9

cdr3_aa: CASSQGLAGISGLGQFF
cdr3_nt: TGCGCCAGCAGCCAAGGTCTAGCGGGGATAAGCGGATTAGGGCAGTTCTTC
d_call: TRBD2
clone_size: once
j_call: TRBJ2-1
v_call: TRBV4-1

cdr3_aa: CASSYSSSPAWGYTF
cdr3_nt: TGTGCCAGCAGTTACTCGTCGTCACCTGCTTGGGGCTACACCTTC
d_call: NA
clone_size: NA
j_call: TRBJ1-2
v_call: TRBV6-6

cdr3_aa: CSASLVAGAGYNEQFF
cdr3_nt: TGCAGTGCTAGCCTCGTAGCGGGAGCGGGGTACAATGAGCAGTTCTTC
d_call: TRBD2
clone_size: NA
j_call: TRBJ2-1
v_call: TRBV20-1